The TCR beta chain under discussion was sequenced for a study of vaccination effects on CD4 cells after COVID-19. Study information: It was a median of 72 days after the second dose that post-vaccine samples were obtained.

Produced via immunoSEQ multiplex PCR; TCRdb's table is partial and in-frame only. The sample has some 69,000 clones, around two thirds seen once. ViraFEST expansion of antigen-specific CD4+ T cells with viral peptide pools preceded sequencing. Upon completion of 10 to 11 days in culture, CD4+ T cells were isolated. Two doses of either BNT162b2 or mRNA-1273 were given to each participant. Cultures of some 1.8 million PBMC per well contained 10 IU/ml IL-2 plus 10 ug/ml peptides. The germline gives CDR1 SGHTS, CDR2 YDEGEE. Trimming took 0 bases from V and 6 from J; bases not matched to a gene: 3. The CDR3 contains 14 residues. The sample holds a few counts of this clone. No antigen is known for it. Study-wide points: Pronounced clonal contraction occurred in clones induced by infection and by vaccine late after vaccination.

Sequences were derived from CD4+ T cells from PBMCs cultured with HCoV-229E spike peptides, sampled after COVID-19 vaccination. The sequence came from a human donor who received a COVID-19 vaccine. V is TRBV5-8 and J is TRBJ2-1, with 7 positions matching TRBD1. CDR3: CASSLGQGPNEQFF. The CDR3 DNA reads TGTGCCAGCAGCTTGGGACAGGGTCCCAATGAGCAGTTCTTC.